This T cell receptor (beta chain) came from a study of cytomegalovirus exposure and HLA in healthy donors. Findings of the study overall: Several of the most significant clusters appeared, in a later analysis, to be linked to common viral pathogens. In a later analysis, TCR beta V- and J-gene trimming was associated with a missense DCLRE1C variant. Analysis performed later showed TCR beta chains linked to HLA being more clonally expanded than equally common others.

Germline V CDR1 and CDR2: SGHRS, YFSETQ. The CDR3 has 15 amino acids. J was trimmed by 2 bases and V by 4 bases; bases with no gene match: 8. This clone was seen only once. As yet, its antigen is unknown. 13 Jbeta primers and 60 Vbeta primers were used for the PCR. This table comes from immunoSEQ multiplex PCR, and its TCRdb copy is limited to in-frame clones, with some not included. The data contain about 120,000 clones, over 75% of them singletons. The V gene is TRBV5-1, the J gene TRBJ2-5; 7 bases map to TRBD1. The source material was PBMCs. The clonotype was recovered from a man in his forties in good health and CMV-seropositive. The CDR3 is CASSPNPGQQETQYF. DNA for the CDR3: TGCGCCAGCAGCCCGAATCCGGGACAGCAAGAGACCCAGTACTTC. The variable domain in full, completed from reference TRBV5-1 and TRBJ2-5, reads KAGVTQTPRYLIKTRGQQVTLSCSPISGHRSVSWYQQTPGQGLQFLFEYFSETQRNKGNFPGRFSGRQFSNSRSEMNVSTLELGDSALYLCASSPNPGQQETQYFGPGTRLLVL.